This is a list of T cell receptor beta chains from one sample in a study of T cells in Graves' hyperthyroidism and ophthalmopathy. Each CDR3 protein gets one entry after TCRdb re-called the multiplex PCR reads with MiXCR. The sample records some 460,000 distinct CDR3 sequences, approximately 14% being singletons. Material: blood. All receptors derive from a woman under 30 with Graves' hyperthyroidism. Both conserved end residues are part of each CDR3. Fields, in order: J gene, V gene, CDR3 protein.

TRBJ2-5 TRBV19 CASSTQWAYTRGHPETQYF
TRBJ2-5 TRBV15 CATSRDRALQETQYF
TRBJ1-2 TRBV7-9 CASRTGEINYGYTF
TRBJ2-1 TRBV27 CASSLSPGSYNEQFF
TRBJ1-2 TRBV28 CASTPQDPGRFGYTF
TRBJ1-2 TRBV6-1 CAGSRGQGNGYTF
TRBJ1-3 TRBV5-8 CASRWTVGNTIYF
TRBJ1-6 TRBV5-5 CASTEQGRGGSPLHF
TRBJ1-2 TRBV20-1 CSARDGGTNYGYTF
TRBJ2-7 TRBV12-3/TRBV12-4 CASSPTPYEQYF
TRBJ2-5 TRBV18 CASSPARGAAFGETQYF
TRBJ2-5 TRBV20-1 CSASTGGSQETQYF
TRBJ1-1 TRBV19 CASSMTDRYNTEAFF
TRBJ1-1 TRBV3-1 CASGNRGLETEAFF
TRBJ1-2 TRBV5-5 CASSPGWATNYGYTF
TRBJ2-3 TRBV7-7 CASSLRAGDTDTQYF
TRBJ2-7 TRBV28 CASSPKFSGGLYEQYF
TRBJ2-3 TRBV12-3/TRBV12-4 CASSSTSGGATDTQYF
TRBJ1-2 TRBV12-3/TRBV12-4 CASSRPAVGYTF
TRBJ2-5 TRBV7-9 CASKPPRAGGRQETQYF